Below, one TCR beta chain is given with its context. The data were obtained in a study of T cells after yellow fever vaccination. Germline V gives CDR1 SGHKS, CDR2 YYEKEE (reference sequence). The CDR3 has 14 residues. The V end lost 0 bases, the J end lost 6 bases, and 13 bases lay between the germline ends. TCRdb itself ran the 5' RACE reads through MiXCR, one entry per CDR3 protein. The data show a few hundred thousand distinct CDR3 sequences, approximately 16% seen once. This TCR was recovered from a man aged 18 to 30 who received the YFV17D yellow fever vaccine. Specimen: PBMCs, collected less than 6 days after the first yellow fever vaccination. V and J are TRBV5-5 and TRBJ2-7; D possibly corresponds to TRBD1 (6 bases). The CDR3 region is CASSLDIQGSEQYV. The CDR3 region has the DNA TGTGCCAGCAGCTTGGACATCCAGGGGAGCGAGCAGTACGTC.